This TCR beta chain was captured in a study of shared clonotypes between healthy human individuals. The wider study: The people who gave samples were a couple of women and a few men aged 18 to 49. Per donor, CD8 memory used one plate, CD8 naive used two, CD4 memory used three and CD4 naive used three. Study conclusions and caveats: Between several donors, naive CD4 clonotypes were shared at a level of about 5%.

Using immunoSEQ multiplex PCR, the repertoire was profiled, and TCRdb retains in-frame clones only, with some absent. The repertoire holds some 2.1 million clones, with just under 95% as singletons. This CDR3 is built from 20 residues. With V trimmed by 3 bases and J by 0 bases, 20 bases remained unmatched. CDR1 is SGHVS and CDR2 is FQNEAQ in the germline V gene. Comment on this clone: The target antigen is unknown.

As defined, naive CD8 cells were CD45RO-negative and positively selected for CCR7, with terminally differentiated effector memory CD45RA+ cells excluded. There were no recent acute infections or vaccinations among the donors, who were healthy HIV-negative adults. This chain links TRBV7-8 with TRBJ2-7, with TRBD1 identical over 7 bases. This TCR came from a man younger than 30 in good health. Sequenced sample: naive CD8+ T cells sorted from blood. The CDR3 DNA follows: TGTGCCAGCAGCTTCCTTATGATTGGAGAGGGACAGAAAAACTCCTACGAGCAGTACTTC. Residues: CASSFLMIGEGQKNSYEQYF.